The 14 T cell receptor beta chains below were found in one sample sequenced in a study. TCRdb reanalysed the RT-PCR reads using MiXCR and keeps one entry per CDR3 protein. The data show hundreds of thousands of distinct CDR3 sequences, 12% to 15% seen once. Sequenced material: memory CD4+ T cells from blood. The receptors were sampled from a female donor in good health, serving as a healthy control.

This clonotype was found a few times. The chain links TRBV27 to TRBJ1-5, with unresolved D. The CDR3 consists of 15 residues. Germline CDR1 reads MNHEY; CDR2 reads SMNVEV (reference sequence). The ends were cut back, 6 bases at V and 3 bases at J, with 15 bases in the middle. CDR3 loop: CASRAWATHNQPQHF. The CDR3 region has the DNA TGTGCCAGCAGGGCGTGGGCGACTCACAATCAGCCCCAGCATTTT.

CDR3 coding DNA: TGCAGTGCTACCCGACTAGCGGGTGCTAGCACAGATACGCAGTATTTT. Protein: CSATRLAGASTDTQYF. The V gene is TRBV20-1, the J gene TRBJ2-3; 10 bases line up with TRBD2. The V and J ends lost 4 bases and 0 bases, in that order; junction bases with no gene match: 7. This CDR3 has 16 residues. The germline V gene encodes CDR1 DFQATT and CDR2 SNEGSKA (reference sequence).

CDR3 in amino acids: CASSQGGTRNTGELFF. Written as DNA, the CDR3 is TGTGCCAGCAGCCAAGGGGGGACTAGGAACACCGGGGAGCTGTTTTTT. The genes are TRBV3-1 and TRBJ2-2; 8 positions agree with TRBD2. V lost 1 base, J lost 1 base, and 2 bases stayed unmatched. The CDR3 spans 16 residues. Germline loops: CDR1 LGHDT, CDR2 YNNKEL (reference sequence). Supplemented by reference TRBV3-1 and TRBJ2-2, the full variable domain reads DTAVSQTPKYLVTQMGNDKSIKCEQNLGHDTMYWYKQDSKKFLKIMFSYNNKELIINETVPNRFSPKSPDKAHLNLHINSLELGDSAVYFCASSQGGTRNTGELFFGEGSRLTVL.

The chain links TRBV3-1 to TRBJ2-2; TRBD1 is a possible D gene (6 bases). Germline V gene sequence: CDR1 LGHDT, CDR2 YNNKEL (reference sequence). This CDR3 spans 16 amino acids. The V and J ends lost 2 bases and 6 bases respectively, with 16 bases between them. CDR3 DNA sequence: TGTGCCAGCAGCCAATTCTTTTCTTGGGGGCCCGGGGAGCTGTTTTTT. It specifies CASSQFFSWGPGELFF.

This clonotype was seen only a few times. Here the CDR3 DNA reads TGTGCCAGCAGCTTGGCAGGCAAGGGTGGCTACACCTTC. Residues: CASSLAGKGGYTF. The chain links TRBV5-8 to TRBJ1-2; D is ambiguous. V was shortened by 0 bases and J by 7 bases, with 10 bases between the two germline ends. Germline V CDR1 and CDR2: SGHTS, YDEGEE. This CDR3 is built from 13 residues. Full variable domain (remainder filled in from reference TRBV5-8 and TRBJ1-2): EAGVTQSPTHLIKTRGQQATLRCSPISGHTSVYWYQQALGLGLQFLLWYDEGEERNRGNFPPRFSGRQFPNYSSELNVNALELEDSALYLCASSLAGKGGYTFGSGTRLTVV.

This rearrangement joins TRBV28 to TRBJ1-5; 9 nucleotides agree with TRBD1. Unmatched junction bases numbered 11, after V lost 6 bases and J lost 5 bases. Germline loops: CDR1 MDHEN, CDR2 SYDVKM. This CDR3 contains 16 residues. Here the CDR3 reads CASRPSGQGVDQPQHF. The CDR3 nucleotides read TGTGCCAGCAGACCCTCGGGACAGGGCGTCGATCAGCCCCAGCATTTT.

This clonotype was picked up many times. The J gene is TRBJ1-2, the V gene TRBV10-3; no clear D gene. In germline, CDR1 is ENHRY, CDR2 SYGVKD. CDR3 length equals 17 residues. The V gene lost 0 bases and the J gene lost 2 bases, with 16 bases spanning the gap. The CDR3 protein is CAISESWEIVPNYGYTF. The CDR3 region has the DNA TGTGCCATCAGTGAGTCTTGGGAGATTGTACCAAACTATGGCTACACCTTC.

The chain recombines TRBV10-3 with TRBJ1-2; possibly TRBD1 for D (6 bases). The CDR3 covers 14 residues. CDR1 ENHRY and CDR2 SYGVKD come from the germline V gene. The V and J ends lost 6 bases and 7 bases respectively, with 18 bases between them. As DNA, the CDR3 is TGTGCCATCAGCGAAGGGGGGCCAGGGTTTGGCTACACCTTC. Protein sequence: CAISEGGPGFGYTF.

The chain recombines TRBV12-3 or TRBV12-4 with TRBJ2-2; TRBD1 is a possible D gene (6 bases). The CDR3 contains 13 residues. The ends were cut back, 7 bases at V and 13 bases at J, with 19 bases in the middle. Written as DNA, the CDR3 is TGTGCCAGCAACTCAAACAGGGTGTACGGGCTGTTTTTT. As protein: CASNSNRVYGLFF.

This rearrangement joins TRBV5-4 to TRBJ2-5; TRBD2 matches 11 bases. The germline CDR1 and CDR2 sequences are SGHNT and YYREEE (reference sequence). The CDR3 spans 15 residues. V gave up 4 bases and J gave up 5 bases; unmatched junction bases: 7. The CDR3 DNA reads TGTGCCAGCAGCCAGTCTAGCGGGGGGTCTGAGACCCAGTACTTC. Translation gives CASSQSSGGSETQYF.

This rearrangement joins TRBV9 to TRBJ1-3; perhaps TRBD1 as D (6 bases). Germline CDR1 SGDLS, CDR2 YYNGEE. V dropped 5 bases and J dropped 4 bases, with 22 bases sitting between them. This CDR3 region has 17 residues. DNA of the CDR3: TGTGCCAGCAGTTCGAACAGGGAAACTAGCAGGGGAAACACCATATATTTT. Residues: CASSSNRETSRGNTIYF.

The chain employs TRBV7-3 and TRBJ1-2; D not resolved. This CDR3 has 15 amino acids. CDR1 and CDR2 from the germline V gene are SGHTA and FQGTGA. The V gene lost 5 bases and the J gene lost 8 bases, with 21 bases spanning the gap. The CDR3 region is CASSPMASIRGGYTF. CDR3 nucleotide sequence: TGTGCCAGCAGCCCTATGGCCAGTATTAGAGGGGGCTACACCTTC.

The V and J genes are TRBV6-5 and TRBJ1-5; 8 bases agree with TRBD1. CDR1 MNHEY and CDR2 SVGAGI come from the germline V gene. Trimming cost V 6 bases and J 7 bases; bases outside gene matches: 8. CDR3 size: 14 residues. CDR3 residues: CASSTQGDGQPQHF. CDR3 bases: TGTGCCAGCAGCACACAGGGGGATGGGCAGCCCCAGCATTTT.

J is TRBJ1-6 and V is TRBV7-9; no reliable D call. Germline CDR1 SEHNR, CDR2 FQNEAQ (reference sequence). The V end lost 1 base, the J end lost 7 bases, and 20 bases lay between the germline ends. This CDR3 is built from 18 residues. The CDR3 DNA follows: TGTGCCAGCAGCTTAGAGAGCGCCTGGTTTGTTCGGAATTCACCCCTCCACTTT. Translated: CASSLESAWFVRNSPLHF.